A single sample is the source of the 32 T cell receptor beta chains below, sequenced in a study of blood T cells in healthy people across ages. A second about 6 to 11 cycle PCR used barcoded and J-beta primers. One entry per CDR3 protein results from TCRdb running MiXCR on the 5' RACE reads. The top ten clones hold about 26% of a sample with hundreds of thousands of distinct CDR3 sequences, more than 55% of them seen once. Sequencing input: blood. These TCRs come from a middle-aged man in good health.

This clonotype was counted only a few times. The V call is TRBV3-1, the J call TRBJ2-3; D gene ambiguous. CDR1 and CDR2 from the germline V gene are LGHDT and YNNKEL (reference sequence). Trimming stripped 6 bases from V and 5 bases from J, with 9 bases between. The CDR3 sequence is 12 residues long. The CDR3: CASSPSLDTQYF. CDR3 DNA sequence: TGTGCCAGCAGTCCATCCCTAGATACGCAGTATTTT.

This rearrangement joins TRBV12-3 or TRBV12-4 to TRBJ2-2; tentatively, D is TRBD1 (5 bases). The CDR3 extends over 13 amino acids. Trimming left V 8 bases short and J 6 bases short, with 13 bases between. Here the CDR3 DNA reads TGTGCCAGCCGCCAGGGTCGGGCCGGGGAGCTGTTTTTT. Translated, it gives CASRQGRAGELFF.

This clonotype was detected a few times. The V gene is TRBV29-1, the J gene TRBJ1-2; TRBD1 matches 10 bases. CDR3 length: 13 residues. J gave up 4 bases and V 7 bases, and 6 bases lay outside the gene matches. Germline V CDR1 and CDR2: SQVTM, ANQGSEA. For the CDR3, the DNA is TGCAGCGCAGGGGACAGGGGTTCCTATGGCTACACCTTC. Amino acids: CSAGDRGSYGYTF.

The rearrangement joins TRBV9 to TRBJ1-1; 8 positions match TRBD1. The germline CDR1 and CDR2 sequences are SGDLS and YYNGEE. This CDR3 contains 16 residues. V gave up 3 bases and J gave up 4 bases; unmatched junction bases: 11. The CDR3 is CASSAVKQGGGTEAFF. The CDR3 nucleotides are TGTGCCAGCAGCGCGGTAAAACAGGGGGGAGGCACTGAAGCTTTCTTT.

This chain uses TRBV25-1 with TRBJ2-7, with 7 bases matching TRBD2. With 4 bases clipped from V and 9 bases from J, the junction kept 12 bases outside the gene matches. CDR1 MGHDK and CDR2 SYGVNS come from the germline V gene. This CDR3 is built from 14 residues. The CDR3 DNA follows: TGTGCCAGCAGTGGGGGCGGGAGTGGAAGCAGGCAGTACTTC. Translated, it gives CASSGGGSGSRQYF.

Details on this clonotype: At one boundary the junction diverges from the germline segment, which might be a read error. The genes are TRBV7-3 and TRBJ2-3, with a possible D match to TRBD2 (6 bases). From germline, CDR1 is SGHTA and CDR2 FQGTGA. This CDR3 is built from 15 residues. The CDR3 DNA reads TGTGCCTGCAGCCGTGGCGGGGCCCCGGCAGATACGCAGTATTTT. Translated, it gives CACSRGGAPADTQYF.

V usage is TRBV5-1 and J usage is TRBJ1-5; weak D call: TRBD1 (5 bases). V lost 0 bases and J lost 2, with 9 bases in between. The CDR3 spans 15 residues. The germline gives CDR1 SGHRS, CDR2 YFSETQ. This CDR3 is CASSLAGTGNQPQHF. The CDR3 DNA sequence: TGCGCCAGCAGCTTGGCAGGGACGGGCAATCAGCCCCAGCATTTT.

The genes are TRBV4-2 and TRBJ2-3; TRBD2 matches 15 bases. V gave up 3 bases and J gave up 4 bases; unmatched junction bases: 11. The germline CDR1 and CDR2 sequences are LGHNA and YNFKEQ. The CDR3 has 19 residues. CDR3 loop: CASSQAPGLAGGGADTQYF. CDR3 in DNA: TGTGCCAGCAGCCAGGCGCCGGGACTAGCGGGAGGAGGCGCAGATACGCAGTATTTT.

The V and J genes are TRBV9 and TRBJ2-7; TRBD2 matches at 12 bases. The CDR3 is 16 amino acids. The trim removed 4 bases at V and 7 bases at J, leaving 12 bases unmatched. Germline V gene lookup returns CDR1 SGDLS and CDR2 YYNGEE. CDR3 sequence (DNA): TGTGCCAGCAGCATAACCGGGACTAGCGGGCGGGATGAGCAGTACTTC. Its protein product is CASSITGTSGRDEQYF.

This rearrangement joins TRBV20-1 to TRBJ2-3; 8 bases map to TRBD2. Germline CDR1 DFQATT, CDR2 SNEGSKA (reference sequence). With V trimmed by 6 bases and J by 2 bases, 10 bases remained unmatched. This CDR3 region has 15 residues. The CDR3 coding sequence is TGCAGTGCCGTAAAACTAGCGGCTGACACAGATACGCAGTATTTT. This encodes CSAVKLAADTDTQYF.

The chain recombines TRBV3-1 with TRBJ2-7; TRBD2 aligns across 9 bases. Germline CDR1 is LGHDT and CDR2 is YNNKEL (reference sequence). J was trimmed by 7 bases and V by 1 base; bases with no gene match: 17. The CDR3 sequence is 18 residues long. The DNA of the CDR3 is TGTGCCAGCAGCCAAGGAACAGCGGGGGGTCGGCCCTACAATGAGCAGTACTTC. Amino acids: CASSQGTAGGRPYNEQYF.

This sequence joins TRBV9 and TRBJ2-1; tentatively, D is TRBD2 (5 bases). Germline loops: CDR1 SGDLS, CDR2 YYNGEE. The CDR3 consists of 14 residues. Trimming removed 4 bases from V and 7 bases from J, with 15 bases in between. The CDR3 bases are TGTGCCAGCAGCACCCTAACGGGGTTGAATGAGCAGTTCTTC. It codes for CASSTLTGLNEQFF.

The gene calls are TRBV15 and TRBJ1-2, with D uncertain. The CDR3 runs 13 residues. V shed 3 bases and J shed 3 bases, with 8 bases lying between them. Per the germline V gene, CDR1 is LNHNV and CDR2 is YYDKDF (reference sequence). The CDR3, as DNA: TGTGCCACCAGCAGGAGGGAGGACTATGGCTACACCTTC. It translates to CATSRREDYGYTF.

The chain joins TRBV7-9 to TRBJ2-5; D might be TRBD2 (6 bases). Trimming removed 0 bases from V and 7 bases from J, with 18 bases in between. Germline CDR1 reads SEHNR; CDR2 reads FQNEAQ (reference sequence). CDR3 length: 16 amino acids. CDR3 coding DNA: TGTGCCAGCAGCTTAGCGTCAGGGCAACCCGGGGGGACCCAGTACTTC. Translating gives CASSLASGQPGGTQYF.

V and J are TRBV7-9 and TRBJ2-3; D is unclear. Trimming pared 5 bases from V and 0 bases from J, leaving 15 bases between. The germline V gene has CDR1 SEHNR and CDR2 FQNEAQ (reference sequence). This CDR3 region has 16 residues. For the CDR3, the DNA is TGTGCCAGCAGCGACACGACTCCTCCTAGCACAGATACGCAGTATTTT. Amino acid sequence: CASSDTTPPSTDTQYF.

The rearrangement joins TRBV9 to TRBJ2-5; 10 bases are a match to TRBD1. This CDR3 has 16 residues. V shed 3 bases and J 7 bases; nucleotides not matched to a gene: 12. The germline V gene has CDR1 SGDLS and CDR2 YYNGEE. As DNA, the CDR3 is TGTGCCAGCAGCGGCGGGACAGGGGATAACAAGAGGACCCAGTACTTC. This sequence encodes CASSGGTGDNKRTQYF.

This chain joins TRBV29-1 and TRBJ2-3; D not certain. CDR1 and CDR2 from the germline V gene are SQVTM and ANQGSEA. The length of the CDR3 is 11 residues. The CDR3 loop is CRVASTDTQYF. The CDR3 DNA reads as TGCAGAGTGGCGTCCACAGATACGCAGTATTTT.

The chain carries TRBV20-1 and TRBJ2-3; D is unresolved. The CDR3 is made up of 15 amino acids. Looked up from germline, CDR1 is DFQATT and CDR2 is SNEGSKA (reference sequence). Trimming stripped 2 bases from V and 3 bases from J, with 15 bases between. The CDR3 DNA reads TGCAGTGCTAGACAAACGGGCCTATTAACAGATACGCAGTATTTT. It translates to CSARQTGLLTDTQYF.

The chain is built from TRBV11-2 and TRBJ1-2; no clear D. The CDR3 runs to 16 residues. Germline CDR1 is SGHAT and CDR2 is FQNNGV. Deletions cut 5 bases from V and 1 base from J, with 17 bases between. The CDR3 DNA follows: TGTGCCAGCAGCCCCAGAACAGCCCAAAATAACTATGGCTACACCTTC. Residues: CASSPRTAQNNYGYTF.

In this sample, this clonotype turned up a few times. The J gene is TRBJ1-6, the V gene TRBV18, with D maybe TRBD1 (6 bases). Germline CDR1 reads KGHSH; CDR2 reads LQKENI. The CDR3 consists of 16 residues. The V end lost 3 bases, the J end lost 12 bases, and 21 bases lay between the germline ends. This chain's CDR3 is CASSPQEGSSGVPLHF. CDR3 coding DNA: TGTGCCAGCTCACCCCAAGAGGGGAGCTCAGGGGTACCCCTCCACTTT.

The CDR3 DNA reads as TGTGCCAGCAGCAACGGCAGGGGGCTTGGCGCTAACTACGAGCAGTACTTC. This gives the protein CASSNGRGLGANYEQYF. J is TRBJ2-7 and V is TRBV6-2 or TRBV6-3, with 8 bases lining up with TRBD1. The germline CDR1 and CDR2 sequences are MNHEY and SVGEGT. The CDR3 runs to 17 residues. V shed 6 bases, J shed 3 bases, and the junction held 16 bases outside the gene matches.

V is TRBV29-1 and J is TRBJ2-2; tentatively, D is TRBD2 (5 bases). CDR1 is SQVTM, CDR2 ANQGSEA, per germline. Trimming cost V 0 bases and J 6 bases, with 17 bases left between them. This CDR3 has 16 residues. This CDR3 is CSVEEPNRGWAGELFF. DNA for the CDR3: TGCAGCGTTGAAGAACCTAACAGAGGGTGGGCCGGGGAGCTGTTTTTT.

The chain links TRBV4-1 to TRBJ2-3, with TRBD2 matching 12 bases. The V and J ends lost 3 bases and 7 bases, in that order; junction bases with no gene match: 23. Germline CDR1 reads MGHRA; CDR2 reads YSYEKL. The CDR3 covers 21 residues. CDR3 protein: CASSQLSSGTSGFSRANTQYF. The CDR3 nucleotides read TGCGCCAGCAGCCAGCTAAGTTCCGGGACTAGCGGGTTCTCCAGGGCGAATACGCAGTATTTT.

The rearrangement joins TRBV12-3 or TRBV12-4 to TRBJ2-5; 8 positions agree with TRBD2. Trimming at V came to 4 bases and at J to 9 bases, leaving 7 bases not matched to a gene. The CDR3 covers 13 residues. As DNA, the CDR3 is TGTGCCAGCAGTTCTGGCGGGGGGTCGTCCCAGTACTTC. Its protein product is CASSSGGGSSQYF.

V usage is TRBV10-3 and J usage is TRBJ2-3; 7 nucleotides match TRBD2. This CDR3 is built from 18 residues. CDR1 is ENHRY, CDR2 SYGVKD, per germline. The V segment lost 0 bases and the J segment 4 bases; nucleotides outside the gene matches: 13. CDR3 protein: CAISESSWAERDADTQYF. The CDR3 bases are TGTGCCATCAGTGAGTCGAGTTGGGCGGAGCGGGATGCAGATACGCAGTATTTT.

The chain recombines TRBV20-1 with TRBJ1-4, with D uncertain. This CDR3 comprises 13 residues. V was clipped by 3 bases and J by 8 bases, with 13 bases between them. In germline, CDR1 is DFQATT, CDR2 SNEGSKA (reference sequence). The CDR3 DNA is TGCAGTGCTAGTGACCACGGGGAGGAAAAACTGTTTTTT. Translating it yields CSASDHGEEKLFF.

The chain combines TRBV20-1 with TRBJ2-1; no firm D call. Germline V lookup: CDR1 DFQATT, CDR2 SNEGSKA (reference sequence). Trimming left V 6 bases short and J 4 bases short, with 10 bases between. The CDR3 has 12 residues. The CDR3 region is CSALTWYNEQFF. CDR3 nucleotides: TGCAGTGCCCTGACTTGGTACAATGAGCAGTTCTTC.

This chain uses TRBV7-2 with TRBJ2-3; no reliable D call. The CDR3 has 13 residues. Germline V lookup: CDR1 SGHTA, CDR2 FQGNSA. Trimming removed 2 bases from V and 3 bases from J, with 6 bases in between. CDR3 in amino acids: CASSLIWTDTQYF. DNA of the CDR3: TGTGCCAGCAGCTTAATTTGGACAGATACGCAGTATTTT.

The sample holds a few counts of this clonotype. This chain joins TRBV10-3 and TRBJ2-7, with D tentatively TRBD1 or TRBD2 (5 bases each). The germline V and J ends were trimmed by 4 bases and 3 bases, with 10 bases remaining between them. Looked up from germline, CDR1 is ENHRY and CDR2 is SYGVKD. The CDR3 runs 13 residues. The CDR3 region is CAISGGAYYEQYF. As DNA, the CDR3 is TGTGCCATCAGTGGAGGGGCCTACTACGAGCAGTACTTC.

This chain connects TRBV21-1 to TRBJ2-7. TRBV21-1 is listed as a pseudogene. The CDR3 is 15 residues long. The CDR3 is CASSTRTRIAYEQYF. CDR3 DNA sequence: TGTGCCAGCAGCACTCGGACTAGGATCGCCTACGAGCAGTACTTC.

This clonotype was recorded many times. The chain combines TRBV4-3 with TRBJ2-5, with D possibly matching TRBD2 (6 bases). This CDR3 is 16 amino acids long. CDR1 LGHNA and CDR2 YSLEER come from the germline V gene. V dropped 0 bases and J dropped 4 bases, with 15 bases sitting between them. CDR3 sequence reads: CASSQDNPGVGETQYF. In DNA form, the CDR3 reads TGCGCCAGCAGCCAAGATAACCCGGGAGTGGGAGAGACCCAGTACTTC.

This clonotype was found a few times. The chain joins TRBV6-4 to TRBJ1-1; D remains unclear. Germline lookup yields CDR1 MRHNA and CDR2 SNTAGT. The CDR3 loop spans 14 amino acids. V gave up 6 bases and J gave up 0 bases, with 11 bases separating them. The CDR3 DNA reads TGTGCCAGCAGATCAACTACTATGAACACTGAAGCTTTCTTT. Translated: CASRSTTMNTEAFF.